This T cell receptor (beta chain) was documented in a study of OX40 agonist ivuxolimab in advanced cancers. Study summary: The study enrolled dose-escalation patients with hepatocellular carcinoma, melanoma, renal cell or head and neck cancer.

TCRdb's table, derived via immunoSEQ multiplex PCR, lists solely in-frame clones and lacks some. Of around 38,000 clones in the sample, about 92% were seen once. Overall study findings and caveats: In CD8+ T cells, expanded clones were on average more numerous than in CD4+. Blood T cells, both CD4+ and CD8+, expanded clonally by week 6 at 0.1 to 3.0 mg/kg.

For this clone: Its antigen is still unknown.

V lost 4 bases and J 0 bases, leaving 21 bases between the germline ends. The CDR3 runs 18 residues. Germline loops: CDR1 SGHAT, CDR2 FQNNGV. Blood specimens came from baseline, cycle 4 day 1, and cycle 7 day 1. The rearrangement links TRBV11-2 to TRBJ1-1; D unclear. The sample was CD4+ or CD8+ T cells sorted from blood, taken in a trial of the OX40 agonist ivuxolimab. The TCR originated in an adult with an advanced solid tumor such as melanoma, head and neck, liver or kidney cancer. The CDR3 reads CASSSALGIQTMNTEAFF. CDR3 DNA sequence: TGTGCCAGCAGCTCAGCCCTCGGAATCCAGACGATGAACACTGAAGCTTTCTTT.